Following are 3 T cell receptor beta chains from one sample sequenced in a study of T cell repertoires in cytomegalovirus infection (dated by TCRdb to between 2018 and 2021). TCRdb shows the sequencer as Illumina HiSeq 1500. TCRdb applied fastp at Q25 and MiXCR to the public reads, then kept only in-frame beta chains. Every entry covers one CDR3 protein and lists the most common genes and DNA from its rows. The sample includes 250,000 to 300,000 distinct CDR3 sequences, with roughly 15% observed a single time. Of the sample, around 8.1% falls within the top ten clones. Source material: PBMCs. The origin of the receptors is a human donor in good health (CMV status not recorded). Some clones in this sample may be carry-over from other donors' samples.

This clonotype has a handful of counts. The chain couples TRBV5-4 to TRBJ1-2, with no clear D. There are 13 residues in the CDR3. Trimming stripped 4 bases from V and 0 bases from J, with 7 bases between. The germline gives CDR1 SGHNT, CDR2 YYREEE (reference sequence). In DNA, the CDR3 is TGTGCCAGCAGCCACGGGGCTAACTATGGCTACACCTTC. Translated: CASSHGANYGYTF. Full variable domain (rest looked up from reference TRBV5-4 and TRBJ1-2): ETGVTQSPTHLIKTRGQQVTLRCSSQSGHNTVSWYQQALGQGPQFIFQYYREEENGRGNFPPRFSGLQFPNYSSELNVNALELDDSALYLCASSHGANYGYTFGSGTRLTVV.

The rearrangement links TRBV29-1 to TRBJ2-1; D gene unclear. CDR3 length: 16 residues. V was shortened by 0 bases and J by 4 bases, with 16 bases between the two germline ends. Germline-derived CDR1 and CDR2 are SQVTM and ANQGSEA. CDR3 in amino acids: CSVEDSAADSYNEQFF. CDR3 nucleotide sequence: TGCAGCGTTGAAGATTCCGCGGCAGATTCGTACAATGAGCAGTTCTTC.

On this clonotype: One end of the junction is discordant with germline, which a read error may explain. The rearrangement joins TRBV7-9 to TRBJ1-3; D ambiguous. CDR1 and CDR2 from the germline V gene are SEHNR and FQNEAQ (reference sequence). The CDR3 extends over 15 amino acids. This CDR3 is CASSSGLISGNTVYF. The CDR3 nucleotides read TGTGCCAGCAGCTCAGGACTGATCTCTGGAAACACCGTATATTTT.